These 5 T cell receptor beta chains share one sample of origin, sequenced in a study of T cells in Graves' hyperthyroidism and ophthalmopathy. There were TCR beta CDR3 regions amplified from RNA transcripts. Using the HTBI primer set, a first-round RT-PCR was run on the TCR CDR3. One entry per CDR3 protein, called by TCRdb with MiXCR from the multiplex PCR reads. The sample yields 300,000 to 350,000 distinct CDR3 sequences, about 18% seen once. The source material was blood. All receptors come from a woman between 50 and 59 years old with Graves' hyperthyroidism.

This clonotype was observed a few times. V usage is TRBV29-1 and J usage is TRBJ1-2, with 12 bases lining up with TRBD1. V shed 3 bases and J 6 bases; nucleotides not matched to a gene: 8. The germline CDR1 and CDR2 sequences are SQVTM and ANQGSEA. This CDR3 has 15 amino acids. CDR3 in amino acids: CSVEPSGTGGNGYTF. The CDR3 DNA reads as TGCAGCGTTGAGCCATCCGGGACAGGGGGCAATGGCTACACCTTC.

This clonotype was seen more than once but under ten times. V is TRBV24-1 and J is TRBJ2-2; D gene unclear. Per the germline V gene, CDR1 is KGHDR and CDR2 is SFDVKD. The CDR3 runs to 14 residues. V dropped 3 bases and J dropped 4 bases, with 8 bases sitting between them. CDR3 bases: TGTGCCACCAGTGATCCGATCCGCACCGGGGAGCTGTTTTTT. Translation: CATSDPIRTGELFF.

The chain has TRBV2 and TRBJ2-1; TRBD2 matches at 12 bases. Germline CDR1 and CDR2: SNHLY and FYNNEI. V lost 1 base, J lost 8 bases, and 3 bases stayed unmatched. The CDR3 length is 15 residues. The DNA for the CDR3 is TGTGCCAGCAGTGAAGAACTAGCGGGGGGAGATGAGCAGTTCTTC. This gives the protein CASSEELAGGDEQFF.

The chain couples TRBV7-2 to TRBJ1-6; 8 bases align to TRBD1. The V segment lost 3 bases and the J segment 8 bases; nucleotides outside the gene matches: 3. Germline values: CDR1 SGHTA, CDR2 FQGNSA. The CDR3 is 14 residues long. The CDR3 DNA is TGTGCCAGCAGCTTCAGGGGGCCGGATTCACCCCTCCACTTT. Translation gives CASSFRGPDSPLHF.

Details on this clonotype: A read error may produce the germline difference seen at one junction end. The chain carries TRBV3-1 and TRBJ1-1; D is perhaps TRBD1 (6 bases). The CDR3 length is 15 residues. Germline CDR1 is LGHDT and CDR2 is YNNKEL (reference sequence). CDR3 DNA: TGCGCCAGCAGCCTCTCCCAGGGGTTGATCACTGAAGCTTTCTTT. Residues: CASSLSQGLITEAFF.